These T cell receptor beta chains were read from a single sample in a study of T cells in tuberculosis. Sequenced by immunoSEQ multiplex PCR; TCRdb stores in-frame clones only, minus some. The sample holds 35,000 to 45,000 clones, about 94% seen once. The sequencing sample was made of PBMCs. The source of these receptors is a donor aged 5-35 years with latent tuberculosis or without tuberculosis infection. Some clones in this sample may be carry-over from other donors' samples. The CDR3 runs from the conserved cysteine through the conserved F or W. D genes are given only for firm matches.

v_gene	j_gene	d_gene	CDR3aa	CDR3nt
TRBV20-1	TRBJ1-1	NA	CSAFDRLEAFF	TGCAGTGCTTTTGACAGGCTCGAAGCTTTCTTT
TRBV9	TRBJ2-3	NA	CASSPWGGGPDTQYF	TGTGCCAGCAGCCCGTGGGGGGGCGGACCAGATACGCAGTATTTT
TRBV11-2	TRBJ2-1	NA	CASSSGLHNEQFF	TGTGCCAGCAGTTCGGGACTTCACAATGAGCAGTTCTTC
TRBV12-5	TRBJ2-1	NA	CASGTASYNEQFF	TGTGCTAGTGGTACAGCCTCCTACAATGAGCAGTTCTTC
TRBV4-3	TRBJ1-6	NA	CASSQDRQGNNSPLHF	TGCGCCAGCAGCCAAGATCGCCAGGGAAATAATTCACCCCTCCACTTT
TRBV19	TRBJ1-5	NA	CASSTRTNDQPQHF	TGTGCCAGTAGTACGAGGACAAATGATCAGCCCCAGCATTTT
TRBV2	TRBJ2-3	NA	CASSEVLPHNTDTQYF	TGTGCCAGCAGTGAAGTACTCCCCCATAACACAGATACGCAGTATTTT
TRBV6-6	TRBJ2-1	NA	CASSYRREQTYNEQFF	TGTGCCAGCAGTTATCGCCGGGAGCAAACCTACAATGAGCAGTTCTTC
TRBV11-2	TRBJ2-7	NA	CASSLTGRFTYEQYF	TGTGCCAGCAGCTTGACAGGACGTTTTACCTACGAGCAGTACTTC
TRBV28	TRBJ1-1	NA	CASTPPVGEGAFF	TGTGCCAGCACCCCCCCCGTCGGGGAAGGGGCTTTCTTT
TRBV19	TRBJ2-7	NA	CASSITGEIYEQYF	TGTGCCAGTAGTATAACCGGGGAAATCTACGAGCAGTACTTC
TRBV10-1	TRBJ2-5	NA	CASSPTDGSKETQYF	TGCGCCAGCAGCCCGACAGACGGCTCGAAAGAGACCCAGTACTTC
TRBV5-1	TRBJ1-1	TRBD1	CASSTGTGTEAFF	TGCGCCAGCAGCACCGGGACAGGCACTGAAGCTTTCTTT
TRBV2	TRBJ1-1	NA	CASRAGLNTEAFF	TGTGCCAGCAGGGCAGGCCTGAACACTGAAGCTTTCTTT
TRBV6-5	TRBJ2-3	TRBD1	CASSYRGTGTTDTQYF	TGTGCCAGCAGTTACAGGGGGACAGGGACCACAGATACGCAGTATTTT
TRBV4-3	TRBJ1-1	NA	CASSQGGEGDTEAFF	TGCGCCAGCAGCCAAGGCGGGGAGGGGGACACTGAAGCTTTCTTT
TRBV5-1	TRBJ2-7	NA	CASNPGLPLTYEQYF	TGCGCCAGCAACCCGGGACTTCCCTTAACCTACGAGCAGTACTTC
TRBV7-3	TRBJ2-2	TRBD1	CASSSPGQGPLGRIPGELFF	TGTGCCAGCAGCTCGCCGGGACAGGGGCCCCTCGGGCGGATTCCCGGGGAGCTGTTTTTT
TRBV7-2	TRBJ1-4	TRBD1	CASSRTGFREKLFF	TGTGCCAGCAGCCGGACAGGGTTTAGAGAAAAACTGTTTTTT
TRBV6-5	TRBJ1-1	NA	CARILDSKAPAAFF	TGTGCCAGGATTCTAGACAGTAAAGCTCCAGCAGCTTTCTTT
TRBV28	TRBJ1-6	TRBD1	CASRYDRGNSPLHF	TGTGCCAGCAGATATGACAGGGGCAATTCACCCCTCCACTTT
TRBV12-5	TRBJ1-1	TRBD1	CASVQGRGDTEAFF	TGTGCTAGTGTTCAGGGCAGGGGGGACACTGAAGCTTTCTTT
TRBV10-3	TRBJ2-5	NA	CAISEFSQETQYF	TGTGCCATCAGTGAATTCAGCCAAGAGACCCAGTACTTC
TRBV5-1	TRBJ1-2	NA	CASSLPGDGYTF	TGCGCCAGCAGCTTGCCAGGGGATGGCTACACCTTC
TRBV5-6	TRBJ1-2	NA	CASSLTSAWGYTF	TGTGCCAGCAGCTTGACGTCAGCGTGGGGCTACACCTTC
TRBV14	TRBJ2-3	TRBD2	CASSQGETSGTDTQYF	TGTGCCAGCAGCCAAGGAGAGACTAGCGGAACAGATACGCAGTATTTT
TRBV18	TRBJ2-1	NA	CASSPVERQWSNEQFF	TGTGCCAGCTCACCAGTCGAGCGTCAATGGTCCAATGAGCAGTTCTTC
TRBV27	TRBJ2-5	TRBD1	CASRRTRDRQETQYF	TGTGCCAGCAGAAGGACTCGGGACAGACAAGAGACCCAGTACTTC